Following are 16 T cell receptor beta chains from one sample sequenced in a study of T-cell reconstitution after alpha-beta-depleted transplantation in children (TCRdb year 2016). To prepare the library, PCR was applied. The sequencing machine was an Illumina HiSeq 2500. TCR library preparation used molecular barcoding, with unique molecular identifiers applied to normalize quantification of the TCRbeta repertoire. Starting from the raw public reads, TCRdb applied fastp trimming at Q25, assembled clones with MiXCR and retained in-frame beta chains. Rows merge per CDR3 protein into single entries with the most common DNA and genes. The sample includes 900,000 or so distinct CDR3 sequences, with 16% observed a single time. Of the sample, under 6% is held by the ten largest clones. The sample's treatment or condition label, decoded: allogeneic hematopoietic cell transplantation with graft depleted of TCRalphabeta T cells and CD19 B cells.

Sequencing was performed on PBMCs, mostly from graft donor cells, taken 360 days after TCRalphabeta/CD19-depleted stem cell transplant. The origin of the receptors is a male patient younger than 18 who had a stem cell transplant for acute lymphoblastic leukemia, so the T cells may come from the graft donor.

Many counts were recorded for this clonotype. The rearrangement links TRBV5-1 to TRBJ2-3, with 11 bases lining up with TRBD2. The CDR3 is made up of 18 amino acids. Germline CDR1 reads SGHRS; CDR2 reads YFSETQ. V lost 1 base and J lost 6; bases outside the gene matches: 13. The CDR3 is CASSLSLTSGKANDTQYF. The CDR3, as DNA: TGCGCCAGCAGCTTGTCCCTGACTAGCGGGAAGGCAAACGATACGCAGTATTTT. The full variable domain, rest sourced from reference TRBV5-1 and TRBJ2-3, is KAGVTQTPRYLIKTRGQQVTLSCSPISGHRSVSWYQQTPGQGLQFLFEYFSETQRNKGNFPGRFSGRQFSNSRSEMNVSTLELGDSALYLCASSLSLTSGKANDTQYFGPGTRLTVL.

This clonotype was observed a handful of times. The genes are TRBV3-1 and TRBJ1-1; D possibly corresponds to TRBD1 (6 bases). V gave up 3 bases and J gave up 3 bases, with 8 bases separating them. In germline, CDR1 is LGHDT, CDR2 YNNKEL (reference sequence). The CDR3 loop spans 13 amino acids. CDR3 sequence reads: CASSHAGDTEAFF. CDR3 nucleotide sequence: TGTGCCAGCAGCCACGCAGGGGACACTGAAGCTTTCTTT.

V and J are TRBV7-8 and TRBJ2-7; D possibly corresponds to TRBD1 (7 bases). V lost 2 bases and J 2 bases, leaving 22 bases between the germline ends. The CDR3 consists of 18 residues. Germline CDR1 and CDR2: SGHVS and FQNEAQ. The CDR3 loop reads CASSLNVGGTAFTYEQYF. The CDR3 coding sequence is TGTGCCAGCAGCTTAAACGTGGGCGGGACAGCGTTTACCTACGAGCAGTACTTC.

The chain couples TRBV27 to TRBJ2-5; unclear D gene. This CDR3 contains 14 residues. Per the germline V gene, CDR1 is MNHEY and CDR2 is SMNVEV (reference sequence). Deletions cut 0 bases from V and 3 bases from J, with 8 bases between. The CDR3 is CASSLSDEEETQYF. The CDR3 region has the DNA TGTGCCAGCAGTTTATCTGACGAAGAAGAGACCCAGTACTTC.

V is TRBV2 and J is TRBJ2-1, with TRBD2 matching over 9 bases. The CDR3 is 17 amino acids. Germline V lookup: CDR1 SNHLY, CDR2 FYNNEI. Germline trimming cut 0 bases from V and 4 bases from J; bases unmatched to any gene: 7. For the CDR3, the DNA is TGTGCCAGCAGTGAAGCGCAGGGCGGGAGGGCTTACAATGAGCAGTTCTTC. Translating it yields CASSEAQGGRAYNEQFF.

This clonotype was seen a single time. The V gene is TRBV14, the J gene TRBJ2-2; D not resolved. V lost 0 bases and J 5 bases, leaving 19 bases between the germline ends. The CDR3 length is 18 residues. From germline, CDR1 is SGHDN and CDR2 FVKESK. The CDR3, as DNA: TGTGCCAGCAGCCAAGATTCCCGCTGGTGGAACGGAACCGGGGAGCTGTTTTTT. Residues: CASSQDSRWWNGTGELFF.

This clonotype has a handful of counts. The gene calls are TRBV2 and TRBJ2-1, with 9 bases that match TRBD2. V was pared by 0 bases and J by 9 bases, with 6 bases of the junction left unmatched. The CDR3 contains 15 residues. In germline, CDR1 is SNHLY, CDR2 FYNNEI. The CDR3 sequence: CASSEATSGGSEQFF. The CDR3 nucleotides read TGTGCCAGCAGTGAAGCGACTAGCGGAGGATCTGAGCAGTTCTTC.

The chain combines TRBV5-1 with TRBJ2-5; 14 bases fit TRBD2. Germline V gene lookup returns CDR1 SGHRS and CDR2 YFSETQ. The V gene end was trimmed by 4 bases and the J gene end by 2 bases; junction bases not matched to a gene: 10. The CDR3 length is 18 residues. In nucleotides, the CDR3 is TGCGCCAGCAGCCAAGGGACTAGCGGGAGTCCCGGGCAAGAGACCCAGTACTTC. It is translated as CASSQGTSGSPGQETQYF.

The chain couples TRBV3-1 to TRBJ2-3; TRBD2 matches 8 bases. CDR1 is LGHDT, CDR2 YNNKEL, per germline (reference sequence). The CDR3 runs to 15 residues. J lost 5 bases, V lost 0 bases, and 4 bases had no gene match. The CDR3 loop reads CASSQDGRDGDTQYF. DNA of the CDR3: TGTGCCAGCAGCCAAGACGGGAGGGATGGAGATACGCAGTATTTT.

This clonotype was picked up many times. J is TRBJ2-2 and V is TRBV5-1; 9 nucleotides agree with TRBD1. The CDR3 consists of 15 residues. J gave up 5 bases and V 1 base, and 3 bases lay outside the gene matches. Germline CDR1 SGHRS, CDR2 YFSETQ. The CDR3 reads CASSLTGGGTGELFF. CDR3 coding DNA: TGCGCCAGCAGCTTGACAGGGGGCGGAACCGGGGAGCTGTTTTTT.

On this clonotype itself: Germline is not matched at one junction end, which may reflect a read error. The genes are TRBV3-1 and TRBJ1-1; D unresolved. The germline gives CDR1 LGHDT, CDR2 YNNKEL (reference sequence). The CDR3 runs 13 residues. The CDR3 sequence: CAISLRVNTEAFF. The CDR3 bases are TGTGCCATCAGCCTCAGAGTGAACACTGAAGCTTTCTTT.

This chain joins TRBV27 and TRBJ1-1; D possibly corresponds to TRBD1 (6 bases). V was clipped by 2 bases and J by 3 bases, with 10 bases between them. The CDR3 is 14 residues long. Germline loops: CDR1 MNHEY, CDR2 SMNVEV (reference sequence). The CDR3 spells CASSLLRGYTEAFF. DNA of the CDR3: TGTGCCAGCAGTTTACTCAGGGGCTACACTGAAGCTTTCTTT.

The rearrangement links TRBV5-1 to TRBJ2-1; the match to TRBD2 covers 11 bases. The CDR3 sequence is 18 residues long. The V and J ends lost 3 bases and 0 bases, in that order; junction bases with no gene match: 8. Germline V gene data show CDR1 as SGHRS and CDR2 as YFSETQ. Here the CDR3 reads CASSYLPGLAGSYNEQFF. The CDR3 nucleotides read TGCGCCAGCAGCTATCTCCCTGGACTAGCGGGCTCCTACAATGAGCAGTTCTTC.

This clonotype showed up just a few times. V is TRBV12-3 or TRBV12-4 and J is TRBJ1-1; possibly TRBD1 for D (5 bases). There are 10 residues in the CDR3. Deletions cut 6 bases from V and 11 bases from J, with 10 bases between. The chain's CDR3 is CASRGLRAFF. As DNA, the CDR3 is TGTGCCAGCAGGGGGCTGCGGGCTTTCTTT.

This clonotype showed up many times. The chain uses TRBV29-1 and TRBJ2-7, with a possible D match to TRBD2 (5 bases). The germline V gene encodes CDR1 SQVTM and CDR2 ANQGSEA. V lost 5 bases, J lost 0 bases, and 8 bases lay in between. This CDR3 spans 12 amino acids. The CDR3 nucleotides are TGCAGCGTTCCCGGGATCTCCTACGAGCAGTACTTC. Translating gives CSVPGISYEQYF.

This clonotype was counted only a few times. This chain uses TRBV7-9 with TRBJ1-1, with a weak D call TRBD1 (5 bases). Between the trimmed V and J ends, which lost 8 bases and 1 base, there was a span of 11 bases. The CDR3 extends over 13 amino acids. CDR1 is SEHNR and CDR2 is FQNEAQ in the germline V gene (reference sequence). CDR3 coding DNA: TGTGCCAGCGTACAGGAAGCGAACACTGAAGCTTTCTTT. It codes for CASVQEANTEAFF.